Given below is one TCR beta chain in context. Antigen unknown. With 60 Vbeta and 13 Jbeta primers, the PCR was carried out. Generated by immunoSEQ multiplex PCR, the TCRdb table keeps only in-frame clones and is missing some. The profile shows some 170,000 clones, about four fifths of them singletons. The V segment lost 1 base and the J segment 0 bases; nucleotides outside the gene matches: 6. Germline-derived CDR1 and CDR2 are LNHNV and YYDKDF (reference sequence). CDR3 length: 17 residues. The data belong to a study of cytomegalovirus exposure and HLA in healthy donors. Overall study results and limits: Within an earlier analysis, most TCR beta V segments proved productive either about 90% or about 30% of the time. With later analysis, a missense DCLRE1C variant became linked to TCR beta V- and J-gene trimming. The classifier reportedly diagnosed cytomegalovirus status with high specificity and sensitivity.

This chain connects TRBV15 to TRBJ2-3, with TRBD2 matching over 8 bases. The source of this sequence is a man in his fifties or sixties in good health and CMV-seropositive. The source material was PBMCs. In DNA form, the CDR3 reads TGTGCCACCAGCAGAGCTCCAGCGGGAGTCAGCACAGATACGCAGTATTTT. This gives the protein CATSRAPAGVSTDTQYF.